The rows below give T cell receptor beta chains drawn from one sample of a study of OX40 agonist ivuxolimab in advanced cancers. The data were produced by immunoSEQ multiplex PCR, yet TCRdb's version contains in-frame clones alone and is incomplete. The table includes around 25,000 clones, 84% detected once. The sequencing here drew on CD4+ or CD8+ T cells sorted from blood, taken in a trial of the OX40 agonist ivuxolimab. These TCRs come from an adult with an advanced solid tumor such as melanoma, head and neck, liver or kidney cancer. The CDR3 runs from the conserved cysteine through the conserved F or W. The D gene is left open where the match is weak. Clone size is not always given. Where it is, it says once, few, many or a class for expanded clones.

CDR3	DNA	J	D	V	size
CASSTFPGGAGNSPLHF	TGTGCCAGCAGCACCTTTCCAGGGGGCGCGGGAAATTCACCCCTCCACTTT	TRBJ1-6	TRBD1	TRBV4-2	NA
CASSLRTGVVYEQYF	TGTGCCAGCAGCTTAAGGACAGGGGTTGTTTACGAGCAGTACTTC	TRBJ2-7	TRBD1	TRBV5-8	few
CASETGSGNTIYF	TGTGCCAGCGAGACAGGGTCTGGAAACACCATATATTTT	TRBJ1-3	TRBD1	TRBV19	NA
CASSPTRQGLTYEQYF	TGTGCCAGCTCACCAACCCGACAGGGCCTTACCTACGAGCAGTACTTC	TRBJ2-7	TRBD1	TRBV18	NA
CASSSRGSDQPQHF	TGTGCCAGCAGTTCTCGAGGGAGCGATCAGCCCCAGCATTTT	TRBJ1-5	NA	TRBV27	few
CASSIGRQATHYTF	TGTGCCAGTAGTATAGGCCGCCAGGCTACACACTACACCTTC	TRBJ1-2	NA	TRBV19	NA
CASSLAQSRQGFPYEQYF	TGTGCCAGCAGCTTAGCCCAGTCTCGCCAGGGATTCCCCTACGAGCAGTACTTC	TRBJ2-7	NA	TRBV7-8	NA
CASSKRGWQMETQYF	TGTGCCAGCAGCAAAAGGGGGTGGCAGATGGAGACCCAGTACTTC	TRBJ2-5	NA	TRBV21-1	NA
CASSFRDRLTDTQYF	TGTGCCAGCAGCTTCCGGGACAGGCTCACAGATACGCAGTATTTT	TRBJ2-3	TRBD1	TRBV5-6	NA
CASATGDIQYF	TGTGCCAGTGCCACTGGAGACATTCAGTACTTC	TRBJ2-4	NA	TRBV19	NA